Listed below are T cell receptor beta chains from one sample, sequenced in a study of shared clonotypes between healthy human individuals. Some clones are missing from TCRdb's copy, which holds only in-frame ones; the method was immunoSEQ multiplex PCR. The data hold about 1.1 million clones, with approximately 77% observed a single time. The sequenced material came from memory CD4+ T cells from PBMCs. These receptors were obtained from a man aged 18 to 29 in good health. Some clones in this sample may be carry-over from other donors' samples. CDR3s include the opening cysteine and the closing phenylalanine or tryptophan. The D gene is left open where the match is weak. The listing skips clone size in some rows; elsewhere it reads once, few, many or a size class.

clone size: -; J gene: TRBJ2-2; V gene: TRBV6-5; D gene: -; CDR3 DNA: TGTGCCAGCAGTTACAGCACCGGGGAGCTGTTTTTT; CDR3 protein: CASSYSTGELFF
clone size: -; J gene: TRBJ1-1; V gene: TRBV29-1; D gene: -; CDR3 DNA: TGCAGCGTTGCAGCGGGGGGAGTTGCTGAAGCTTTCTTT; CDR3 protein: CSVAAGGVAEAFF
clone size: -; J gene: TRBJ2-6; V gene: TRBV4-1; D gene: -; CDR3 DNA: TGCGCCAGCAGCCAAGATCCTGCGAAGACTGGGGCCAACGTCCTGACTTTC; CDR3 protein: CASSQDPAKTGANVLTF
clone size: -; J gene: TRBJ2-2; V gene: TRBV11-2; D gene: -; CDR3 DNA: TGTGCCAGCAGCCTCGAATTGCAATCCGCGAACACCGGGGAGCTGTTTTTT; CDR3 protein: CASSLELQSANTGELFF
clone size: -; J gene: TRBJ2-7; V gene: TRBV10-2; D gene: -; CDR3 DNA: TGCGCCAGCAGTATTAAGGGGATCGAGCAGTACTTC; CDR3 protein: CASSIKGIEQYF
clone size: -; J gene: TRBJ1-1; V gene: TRBV19; D gene: -; CDR3 DNA: TGTGCCAGTAGTGCGACGCCGGGACGTCAGACGAACACTGAAGCTTTCTTT; CDR3 protein: CASSATPGRQTNTEAFF
clone size: -; J gene: TRBJ1-6; V gene: TRBV6-1; D gene: -; CDR3 DNA: TGTGCCAGCAGTGAAGTCAGGGCCGGCCGTTCACCCCTCCACTTT; CDR3 protein: CASSEVRAGRSPLHF
clone size: -; J gene: TRBJ2-1; V gene: TRBV25-1; D gene: TRBD2; CDR3 DNA: TGTGCCAGCAGTGAATATCCCCTACTAGCGGGTGGGGAGCAGTTCTTC; CDR3 protein: CASSEYPLLAGGEQFF
clone size: -; J gene: TRBJ1-2; V gene: TRBV2; D gene: -; CDR3 DNA: TGTGCCAGCAGTAACAGCGATAACTATGGCTACACCTTC; CDR3 protein: CASSNSDNYGYTF
clone size: -; J gene: TRBJ2-2; V gene: TRBV5-1; D gene: -; CDR3 DNA: TGCGCCAGCAACGATTACCGGGACATTTCGTTCGGGGAGCTGTTTTTT; CDR3 protein: CASNDYRDISFGELFF
clone size: -; J gene: TRBJ1-1; V gene: TRBV28; D gene: -; CDR3 DNA: TGTGCCAGCCTTAGTCAGAAAACTGAAGCTTTCTTT; CDR3 protein: CASLSQKTEAFF
clone size: -; J gene: TRBJ2-3; V gene: TRBV18; D gene: -; CDR3 DNA: TGTGCCAGCTCACTCACCCGGGGGCTAGGTGATACGCAGTATTTT; CDR3 protein: CASSLTRGLGDTQYF
clone size: -; J gene: TRBJ2-2; V gene: TRBV4-3; D gene: -; CDR3 DNA: TGCGCCAGCAGCCAAGGGACGCCGGGGACCGAGGAGCTGTTTTTT; CDR3 protein: CASSQGTPGTEELFF
clone size: -; J gene: TRBJ1-2; V gene: TRBV10-2; D gene: TRBD1; CDR3 DNA: TGCGCCAGCACCCCGAGGTGGACAGGGGGCGAAAATGGCTACACCTTC; CDR3 protein: CASTPRWTGGENGYTF
clone size: few; J gene: TRBJ2-1; V gene: TRBV5-1; D gene: -; CDR3 DNA: TGCGCCAGCAGCCGCTTACCCGGAGAGATCAATGAGCAGTTCTTC; CDR3 protein: CASSRLPGEINEQFF
clone size: few; J gene: TRBJ2-1; V gene: TRBV11-2; D gene: TRBD2; CDR3 DNA: TGTGCCAGCATTGAATTAGCGGGAGGGTACAATGAGCAGTTCTTC; CDR3 protein: CASIELAGGYNEQFF
clone size: -; J gene: TRBJ1-4; V gene: TRBV7-2; D gene: TRBD1; CDR3 DNA: TGTGCCAGCAGCTGGGACAGGGGTAATGAAAAACTGTTTTTT; CDR3 protein: CASSWDRGNEKLFF
clone size: -; J gene: TRBJ2-1; V gene: TRBV5-1; D gene: -; CDR3 DNA: TGCGCCAGCAGCTTGGACATCGCTGGCTCCTACAATGAGCAGTTCTTC; CDR3 protein: CASSLDIAGSYNEQFF
clone size: -; J gene: TRBJ1-4; V gene: TRBV13; D gene: -; CDR3 DNA: TGTGCCAGCAGCTTCAGGGAAACAAATGAAAAACTGTTTTTT; CDR3 protein: CASSFRETNEKLFF
clone size: -; J gene: TRBJ1-2; V gene: TRBV14; D gene: -; CDR3 DNA: TGTGCCAGCAGCCAGGGCAGATACTATGGCTACACCTTC; CDR3 protein: CASSQGRYYGYTF
clone size: -; J gene: TRBJ2-5; V gene: TRBV27; D gene: TRBD2; CDR3 DNA: TGTGCCAGCAGTTTATATGGGACTAGGGGTTTACAGACCCAGTACTTC; CDR3 protein: CASSLYGTRGLQTQYF
clone size: -; J gene: TRBJ2-5; V gene: TRBV12-5; D gene: -; CDR3 DNA: TGTGCTAGTGGTTTGGTCAATGGGGCCCAGTACTTC; CDR3 protein: CASGLVNGAQYF
clone size: -; J gene: TRBJ2-2; V gene: TRBV5-1; D gene: -; CDR3 DNA: TGCGCCAGCAGCTTGGCCACTAGCCGGACCGGGGAGCTGTTTTTT; CDR3 protein: CASSLATSRTGELFF
clone size: once; J gene: TRBJ1-5; V gene: TRBV19; D gene: -; CDR3 DNA: TGTGCCAGTAGTATGGGCTATCAGCCCCAGCATTTT; CDR3 protein: CASSMGYQPQHF
clone size: -; J gene: TRBJ2-2; V gene: TRBV28; D gene: -; CDR3 DNA: TGTGCCAGCAGTTTATCCTCTTTGGGGGAGCGGGGGGAGCTGTTTTTT; CDR3 protein: CASSLSSLGERGELFF
clone size: -; J gene: TRBJ2-3; V gene: TRBV7-2; D gene: TRBD2; CDR3 DNA: TGTGCCAGCAGCTCGGGACTAGCGGGAGGCGCAGATACGCAGTATTTT; CDR3 protein: CASSSGLAGGADTQYF
clone size: once; J gene: TRBJ2-5; V gene: TRBV5-1; D gene: TRBD2; CDR3 DNA: TGCGCCAGCAGCCCCGGTTTAGCGGGTTACCAAGAGACCCAGTACTTC; CDR3 protein: CASSPGLAGYQETQYF
clone size: once; J gene: TRBJ1-5; V gene: TRBV18; D gene: -; CDR3 DNA: TGTGCCAGCTCACCAGCAACCAATCAGCCCCAGCATTTT; CDR3 protein: CASSPATNQPQHF
clone size: -; J gene: TRBJ1-1; V gene: TRBV5-1; D gene: -; CDR3 DNA: TGCGCCAGCAGCTTGGCCGCAGGAATGAACACTGAAGCTTTCTTT; CDR3 protein: CASSLAAGMNTEAFF
clone size: -; J gene: TRBJ2-2; V gene: TRBV5-4; D gene: TRBD2; CDR3 DNA: TGTGCCAGCAGCACCGGGACTATAGGAACCGGGGAGCTGTTTTTT; CDR3 protein: CASSTGTIGTGELFF
clone size: -; J gene: TRBJ2-5; V gene: TRBV5-1; D gene: TRBD2; CDR3 DNA: TGCGCCAGCAGGACTAGCGGGATGCAAGAGACCCAGTACTTC; CDR3 protein: CASRTSGMQETQYF
clone size: -; J gene: TRBJ2-1; V gene: TRBV4-2; D gene: TRBD2; CDR3 DNA: TGTGCCAGCAGCCCGTGGACTAGCGTTAGCTCCTACAATGAGCAGTTCTTC; CDR3 protein: CASSPWTSVSSYNEQFF
clone size: -; J gene: TRBJ1-4; V gene: TRBV6-1; D gene: TRBD1; CDR3 DNA: TGTGCCAGCAGTGGACAGGGGGGGACTAATGAAAAACTGTTTTTT; CDR3 protein: CASSGQGGTNEKLFF
clone size: once; J gene: TRBJ2-1; V gene: TRBV11-3; D gene: TRBD2; CDR3 DNA: TGTGCCAGCAGCTTAGAAGGGGCTAGCGGGAAAAAGTTCTTC; CDR3 protein: CASSLEGASGKKFF
clone size: -; J gene: TRBJ1-1; V gene: TRBV18; D gene: -; CDR3 DNA: TGTGCCAGCTCGAATTTGCAGGGGCAAATTGGAGCTTTCTTT; CDR3 protein: CASSNLQGQIGAFF
clone size: -; J gene: TRBJ2-7; V gene: TRBV27; D gene: TRBD2; CDR3 DNA: TGTGCCAGCAGTCCGACGACTAGCGGGAGCTCCTACGAGCAGTACTTC; CDR3 protein: CASSPTTSGSSYEQYF
clone size: -; J gene: TRBJ2-3; V gene: TRBV5-1; D gene: TRBD1; CDR3 DNA: TGCGCCAGCAGCTTGGGACGTACAGGGGTCACAGATACGCAGTATTTT; CDR3 protein: CASSLGRTGVTDTQYF
clone size: -; J gene: TRBJ2-2; V gene: TRBV9; D gene: TRBD2; CDR3 DNA: TGTGCCAGCAGCGTAACGACTAGCGGGACCCGGAGCGGGGAGCTGTTTTTT; CDR3 protein: CASSVTTSGTRSGELFF
clone size: once; J gene: TRBJ2-7; V gene: TRBV7-3; D gene: -; CDR3 DNA: TGTGCCAGCAGCTTTGGAGGTGGCTACGAGCAGTACTTC; CDR3 protein: CASSFGGGYEQYF
clone size: -; J gene: TRBJ1-2; V gene: TRBV11-3; D gene: -; CDR3 DNA: TGTGCCAGCAGCTTAGATCACCGGGACGCGGCCGGGCCCACCTTC; CDR3 protein: CASSLDHRDAAGPTF
clone size: -; J gene: TRBJ2-7; V gene: TRBV10-3; D gene: TRBD1; CDR3 DNA: TGTGCCATCAGTGACCCTACCGGGACAGGGGGTTACGAGCAGTACTTC; CDR3 protein: CAISDPTGTGGYEQYF
clone size: -; J gene: TRBJ2-7; V gene: TRBV29-1; D gene: -; CDR3 DNA: TGCAGCGTCCTAGATGGAGAGCAGTACTTC; CDR3 protein: CSVLDGEQYF
clone size: many; J gene: TRBJ1-5; V gene: TRBV5-6; D gene: -; CDR3 DNA: TGTGCCAGCAGCTTGGATCCCGATCAGCCCCAGCATTTT; CDR3 protein: CASSLDPDQPQHF
clone size: -; J gene: TRBJ2-3; V gene: TRBV5-1; D gene: TRBD2; CDR3 DNA: TGCGCCAGCAGCGAAACCTCAGGACTAGCGGGACTAGATACGCAGTATTTT; CDR3 protein: CASSETSGLAGLDTQYF
clone size: -; J gene: TRBJ2-5; V gene: TRBV5-6; D gene: -; CDR3 DNA: TGTGCCAGCAGCTTGGGACATAGACAAGAGACCCAGTACTTC; CDR3 protein: CASSLGHRQETQYF
clone size: -; J gene: TRBJ1-5; V gene: TRBV19; D gene: TRBD1; CDR3 DNA: TGTGCCAGTAGCCCTACAGGGGTTAGCAATCAGCCCCAGCATTTT; CDR3 protein: CASSPTGVSNQPQHF
clone size: -; J gene: TRBJ2-4; V gene: TRBV6-5; D gene: TRBD1; CDR3 DNA: TGTGCCAGCAGTTTATTTAGACAGGGAGCAGGAAACATTCAGTACTTC; CDR3 protein: CASSLFRQGAGNIQYF
clone size: -; J gene: TRBJ2-3; V gene: TRBV2; D gene: -; CDR3 DNA: TGTGCCAGCAGTGACTTGGGGTATCGTACAGATACGCAGTATTTT; CDR3 protein: CASSDLGYRTDTQYF
clone size: -; J gene: TRBJ1-3; V gene: TRBV30; D gene: -; CDR3 DNA: TGTGCCTGGAGTGTACCGGGGCTTAGCTCTGGAAACACCATATATTTT; CDR3 protein: CAWSVPGLSSGNTIYF
clone size: few; J gene: TRBJ1-2; V gene: TRBV5-6; D gene: -; CDR3 DNA: TGTGCCAGCAGCCTACTGGAACGGGGCTACACCTTC; CDR3 protein: CASSLLERGYTF
clone size: -; J gene: TRBJ2-1; V gene: TRBV5-1; D gene: -; CDR3 DNA: TGCGCCAGCAGTTTCGAGCGGGCCTACAATGAGCAGTTCTTC; CDR3 protein: CASSFERAYNEQFF
clone size: -; J gene: TRBJ1-2; V gene: TRBV5-5; D gene: -; CDR3 DNA: TGTGCCAGCAGCTTGGTTGTGGACCCCAACTATGGCTACACCTTC; CDR3 protein: CASSLVVDPNYGYTF
clone size: -; J gene: TRBJ2-3; V gene: TRBV2; D gene: -; CDR3 DNA: TGTGCCAGGGAACTAGCAACCCCCACAGATACGCAGTATTTT; CDR3 protein: CARELATPTDTQYF
clone size: -; J gene: TRBJ2-2; V gene: TRBV5-1; D gene: -; CDR3 DNA: TGCGCCAGCAGAGCGGTGGGCGGCACCGGGGAGCTGTTTTTT; CDR3 protein: CASRAVGGTGELFF
clone size: -; J gene: TRBJ2-4; V gene: TRBV29-1; D gene: -; CDR3 DNA: TGCAGCGTTGAAGAGGGGGGCAGAAACATTCAGTACTTC; CDR3 protein: CSVEEGGRNIQYF
clone size: few; J gene: TRBJ1-2; V gene: TRBV28; D gene: -; CDR3 DNA: TGTGCCAGCAGTTTAAATGTGGAGATACACTTC; CDR3 protein: CASSLNVEIHF
clone size: -; J gene: TRBJ2-2; V gene: TRBV28; D gene: TRBD1; CDR3 DNA: TGTGCCAGCAGTCCATTAGCTCGGGACAGGGGAAACACCGGGGAGCTGTTTTTT; CDR3 protein: CASSPLARDRGNTGELFF
clone size: -; J gene: TRBJ1-1; V gene: TRBV9; D gene: TRBD1; CDR3 DNA: TGTGCCAGCAGCGTAGGGACGACAGGGACCGCGGGGTTTGGCACTGAAGCTTTCTTT; CDR3 protein: CASSVGTTGTAGFGTEAFF